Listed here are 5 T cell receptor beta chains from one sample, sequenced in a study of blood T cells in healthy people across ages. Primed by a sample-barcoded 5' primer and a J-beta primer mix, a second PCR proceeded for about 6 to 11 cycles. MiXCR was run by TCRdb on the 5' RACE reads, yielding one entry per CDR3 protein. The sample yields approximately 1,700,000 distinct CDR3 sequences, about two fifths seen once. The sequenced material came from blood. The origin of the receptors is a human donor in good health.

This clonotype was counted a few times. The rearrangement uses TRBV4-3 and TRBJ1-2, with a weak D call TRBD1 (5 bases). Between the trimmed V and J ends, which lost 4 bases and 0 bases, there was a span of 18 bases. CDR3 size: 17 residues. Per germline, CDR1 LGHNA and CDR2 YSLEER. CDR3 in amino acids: CASSPRFSTAPNYGYTF. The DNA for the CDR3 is TGCGCCAGCAGCCCACGCTTTTCGACAGCCCCTAACTATGGCTACACCTTC.

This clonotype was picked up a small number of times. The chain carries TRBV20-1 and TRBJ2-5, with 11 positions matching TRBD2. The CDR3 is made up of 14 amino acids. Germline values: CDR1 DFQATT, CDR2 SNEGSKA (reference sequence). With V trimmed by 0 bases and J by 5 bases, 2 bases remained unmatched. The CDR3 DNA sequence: TGCAGTGCTAGAGAGACTAGCGGGGTGGAGACCCAGTACTTC. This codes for CSARETSGVETQYF.

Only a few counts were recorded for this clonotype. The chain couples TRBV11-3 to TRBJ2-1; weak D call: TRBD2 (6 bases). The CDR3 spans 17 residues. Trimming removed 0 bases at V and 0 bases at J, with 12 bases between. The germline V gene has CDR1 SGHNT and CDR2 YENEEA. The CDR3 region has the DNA TGTGCCAGCAGCTTAGATCGTGGGGGGAGCTCCTACAATGAGCAGTTCTTC. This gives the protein CASSLDRGGSSYNEQFF. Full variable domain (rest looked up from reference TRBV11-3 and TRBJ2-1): EAGVVQSPRYKIIEKKQPVAFWCNPISGHNTLYWYLQNLGQGPELLIRYENEEAVDDSQLPKDRFSAERLKGVDSTLKIQPAELGDSAVYLCASSLDRGGSSYNEQFFGPGTRLTVL.

This CDR3 is CASSSIDNEQFF. CDR3 coding DNA: TGTGCCAGCAGCTCCATCGACAATGAGCAGTTCTTC. The chain combines TRBV7-9 with TRBJ2-1, with unresolved D. The CDR3 covers 12 residues. Germline values: CDR1 SEHNR, CDR2 FQNEAQ (reference sequence). Trimming cost V 4 bases and J 5 bases, with 6 bases left between them.

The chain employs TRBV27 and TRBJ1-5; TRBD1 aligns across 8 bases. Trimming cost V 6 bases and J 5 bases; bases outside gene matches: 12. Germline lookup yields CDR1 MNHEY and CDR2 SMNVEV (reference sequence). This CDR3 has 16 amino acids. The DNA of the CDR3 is TGTGCCAGCAGCCCGGACAGGACAGGGCACTATCAGCCCCAGCATTTT. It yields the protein CASSPDRTGHYQPQHF.